This T cell receptor beta chain derives from a study of cytomegalovirus exposure and HLA in healthy donors. General observations from the study: The classifier, whose performance was assessed in both the original and validation cohorts, reportedly diagnosed cytomegalovirus status with high specificity and sensitivity.

Remarks on this clone: Its antigen is still unknown.

Trimming pared 5 bases from V and 6 bases from J, leaving 11 bases between. The CDR3 totals 13 residues. Germline values: CDR1 SGHAT, CDR2 FQNNGV. The PCR used 60 Vbeta and 13 Jbeta primers. The repertoire was sequenced with immunoSEQ multiplex PCR; TCRdb's copy has only in-frame clones and lacks some. This table lists 160,000 or so clones. Specimen: PBMCs. The V and J genes are TRBV11-2 and TRBJ2-1, with unresolved D. This clonotype originated in a young man in good health and CMV-seronegative. In DNA, the CDR3 is TGTGCCAGCAGCGGGTACGACACCAATGAGCAGTTCTTC. It encodes CASSGYDTNEQFF. The full variable domain, in which reference TRBV11-2 and TRBJ2-1 provide the parts outside the CDR3, is EAGVAQSPRYKIIEKRQSVAFWCNPISGHATLYWYQQILGQGPKLLIQFQNNGVVDDSQLPKDRFSAERLKGVDSTLKIQPAKLEDSAVYLCASSGYDTNEQFFGPGTRLTVL.